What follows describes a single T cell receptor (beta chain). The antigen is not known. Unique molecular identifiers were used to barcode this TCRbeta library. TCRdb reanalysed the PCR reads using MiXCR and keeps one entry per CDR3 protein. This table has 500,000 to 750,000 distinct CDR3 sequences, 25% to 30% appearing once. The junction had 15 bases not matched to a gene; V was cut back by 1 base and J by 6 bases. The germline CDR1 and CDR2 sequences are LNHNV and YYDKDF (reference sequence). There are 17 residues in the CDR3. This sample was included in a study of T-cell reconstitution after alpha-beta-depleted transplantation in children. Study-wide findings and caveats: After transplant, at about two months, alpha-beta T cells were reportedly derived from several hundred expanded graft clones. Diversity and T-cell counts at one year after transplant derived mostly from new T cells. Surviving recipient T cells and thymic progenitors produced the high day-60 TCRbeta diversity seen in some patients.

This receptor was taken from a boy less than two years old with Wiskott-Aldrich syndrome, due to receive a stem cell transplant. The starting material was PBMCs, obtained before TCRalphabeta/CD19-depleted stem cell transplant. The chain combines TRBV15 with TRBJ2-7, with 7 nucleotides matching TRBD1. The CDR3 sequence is CATSRGIGSQGVREQYF. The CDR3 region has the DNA TGTGCCACCAGCAGAGGTATAGGTAGTCAGGGGGTGCGCGAGCAGTACTTC.